These 27 T cell receptor beta chains were all obtained from the same sample, sequenced in a study of T cell responses to AZD1222 COVID-19 vaccine. Sequencing used immunoSEQ multiplex PCR; TCRdb keeps in-frame clones, though not all of them. The data show some 99,000 clones, approximately 84% seen once. This material consisted of peripheral blood, taken 28 days after the second AZD1222 dose. Receptors originate from an adult who received the AZD1222 COVID-19 vaccine.

This chain connects TRBV11-3 to TRBJ2-7; a weak D match, TRBD1 (6 bases). The V end was cut by 5 bases, the J end by 6 bases, with 17 bases between. Germline values: CDR1 SGHNT, CDR2 YENEEA. The CDR3 loop spans 14 amino acids. CDR3 DNA: TGTGCCAGCAGCGCGGGTGGACAGAGTCGCGAGCAGTACTTC. Its translation is CASSAGGQSREQYF.

The rearrangement links TRBV6-5 to TRBJ1-2; a weak D match, TRBD1 (5 bases). V was cut by 0 bases and J by 4 bases, with 15 bases left in between. Looked up from germline, CDR1 is MNHEY and CDR2 is SVGAGI. The CDR3 consists of 16 residues. The CDR3 DNA is TGTGCCAGCAGTTACTCGACAAGGGGCGAATCCTATGGCTACACCTTC. It codes for CASSYSTRGESYGYTF.

The rearrangement links TRBV5-5 to TRBJ1-2; D gene uncertain. Germline V lookup: CDR1 SGHKS, CDR2 YYEKEE (reference sequence). Deletions cut 1 base from V and 8 bases from J, with 21 bases between. The CDR3 contains 16 residues. CDR3 DNA: TGTGCCAGCAGCTTGTACCTAGGGTGGCAGGCCTTCGGCTACACCTTC. It specifies CASSLYLGWQAFGYTF. Full variable domain (missing parts from reference TRBV5-5 and TRBJ1-2): DAGVTQSPTHLIKTRGQQVTLRCSPISGHKSVSWYQQVLGQGPQFIFQYYEKEERGRGNFPDRFSARQFPNYSSELNVNALLLGDSALYLCASSLYLGWQAFGYTFGSGTRLTVV.

The CDR3 loop reads CASSSRIRENTEAFF. The CDR3 nucleotides read TGTGCCAGCTCATCACGAATCCGGGAGAACACTGAAGCTTTCTTT. V and J are TRBV18 and TRBJ1-1; D not certain. The germline V gene has CDR1 KGHSH and CDR2 LQKENI. Trimming shortened V by 5 bases and J by 1 base, and 14 bases separated the two germline ends. The CDR3 spans 15 residues. Full variable domain (remainder filled in from reference TRBV18 and TRBJ1-1): NAGVMQNPRHLVRRRGQEARLRCSPMKGHSHVYWYRQLPEEGLKFMVYLQKENIIDESGMPKERFSAEFPKEGPSILRIQQVVRGDSAAYFCASSSRIRENTEAFFGQGTRLTVV.

J is TRBJ2-7 and V is TRBV4-3, with D hard to call. Germline V gene lookup returns CDR1 LGHNA and CDR2 YSLEER. V gave up 0 bases and J gave up 6 bases, with 12 bases separating them. The CDR3 contains 14 residues. DNA of the CDR3: TGCGCCAGCAGCCAAGAGTCTGAGTTCTCCGAGCAGTACTTC. As protein: CASSQESEFSEQYF.

This clone was seen once. The V and J genes are TRBV5-8 and TRBJ1-2; TRBD1 matches 7 bases. CDR1 is SGHTS and CDR2 is YDEGEE in the germline V gene. This CDR3 is 15 amino acids long. V was pared by 6 bases and J by 4 bases, with 12 bases of the junction left unmatched. CDR3 protein: CASTRRGGRGYGYTF. CDR3 DNA sequence: TGTGCCAGCACTCGTAGAGGGGGCAGGGGCTATGGCTACACCTTC. Looking up the rest from reference TRBV5-8 and TRBJ1-2 gives the full variable domain: EAGVTQSPTHLIKTRGQQATLRCSPISGHTSVYWYQQALGLGLQFLLWYDEGEERNRGNFPPRFSGRQFPNYSSELNVNALELEDSALYLCASTRRGGRGYGYTFGSGTRLTVV.

This clone was counted a few times. This rearrangement joins TRBV7-2 to TRBJ2-7; 7 bases align to TRBD2. Germline CDR1 and CDR2: SGHTA and FQGNSA. The CDR3 covers 15 residues. The junction had 4 bases not matched to a gene; V was cut back by 0 bases and J by 2 bases. The CDR3 nucleotides read TGTGCCAGCAGCTTAGCAACTAGCGAGACCTACGAGCAGTACTTC. Its protein is CASSLATSETYEQYF.

V gene TRBV2 combines with J gene TRBJ1-1, with TRBD1 matching 9 bases. CDR3 size: 16 residues. Looked up from germline, CDR1 is SNHLY and CDR2 is FYNNEI. The V gene end was trimmed by 2 bases and the J gene end by 10 bases; junction bases not matched to a gene: 14. Here the CDR3 reads CASSELSGQGRERAFF. The CDR3 DNA follows: TGTGCCAGCAGTGAACTCTCGGGACAGGGCAGGGAGAGAGCTTTCTTT.

The rearrangement uses TRBV27 and TRBJ1-3, with unresolved D. This CDR3 is built from 12 residues. Germline CDR1 reads MNHEY; CDR2 reads SMNVEV (reference sequence). V shed 6 bases and J shed 0 bases, with 3 bases lying between them. The CDR3, as DNA: TGTGCCAGCAGGAGCTCTGGAAACACCATATATTTT. It is translated as CASRSSGNTIYF.

This clone was recorded a few times. The CDR3 coding sequence is TGTGCCAGCAGTGGAGCCGGGGGGAGCGAAAAACTGTTTTTT. Protein sequence: CASSGAGGSEKLFF. The chain employs TRBV6-1 and TRBJ1-4, with D possibly TRBD1 on 5 matching bases. The length of the CDR3 is 14 residues. The V and J ends lost 4 bases and 8 bases respectively, with 14 bases between them. Germline V gene data show CDR1 as MNHNS and CDR2 as SASEGT.

The chain recombines TRBV6-4 with TRBJ1-2, with D perhaps TRBD1 (5 bases). CDR3 length: 13 amino acids. Trimming took 6 bases from V and 6 from J, leaving 14 bases between them. Germline V gene data show CDR1 as MRHNA and CDR2 as SNTAGT. For the CDR3, the DNA is TGTGCCAGCAGAGAGACAGCTACCGATGGCTACACCTTC. This translates into CASRETATDGYTF.

This clone was counted between two and nine times. The rearrangement uses TRBV11-2 and TRBJ1-2; no clear D gene. The CDR3 totals 16 residues. Germline V CDR1 and CDR2: SGHAT, FQNNGV. The V and J ends lost 5 bases and 4 bases respectively, with 20 bases between them. The CDR3: CASSPFSVRVSYGYTF. The CDR3 DNA follows: TGTGCCAGCAGCCCCTTTAGCGTTAGGGTATCCTATGGCTACACCTTC.

V is TRBV18 and J is TRBJ1-4; possible D gene TRBD1, 5 bases. Germline V gene data show CDR1 as KGHSH and CDR2 as LQKENI. The CDR3 is 15 residues long. V was trimmed by 0 bases and J by 10 bases, leaving 15 bases between them. The CDR3 sequence is CASSPPGGPGGKLFF. Here the CDR3 DNA reads TGTGCCAGCTCACCACCGGGGGGACCCGGGGGAAAACTGTTTTTT.

This chain connects TRBV19 to TRBJ1-2; D is unclear. The CDR3 runs 14 residues. V lost 1 base and J 3 bases, leaving 9 bases between the germline ends. CDR1 LNHDA and CDR2 SQIVND come from the germline V gene (reference sequence). The CDR3 loop reads CASSIGAAYYGYTF. CDR3 nucleotides: TGTGCCAGTAGTATAGGCGCAGCGTACTATGGCTACACCTTC. The full variable domain, rest sourced from reference TRBV19 and TRBJ1-2, is DGGITQSPKYLFRKEGQNVTLSCEQNLNHDAMYWYRQDPGQGLRLIYYSQIVNDFQKGDIAEGYSVSREKKESFPLTVTSAQKNPTAFYLCASSIGAAYYGYTFGSGTRLTVV.

V usage is TRBV24-1 and J usage is TRBJ1-2; maybe TRBD1 (6 bases). The germline V and J ends were trimmed by 1 base and 7 bases, with 12 bases remaining between them. The CDR3 runs to 14 residues. CDR1 KGHDR and CDR2 SFDVKD come from the germline V gene. CDR3 region: CATSDFTGSGGYTF. In DNA form, the CDR3 reads TGTGCCACCAGTGATTTTACAGGGTCTGGTGGCTACACCTTC.

The V gene is TRBV27, the J gene TRBJ1-6; D gene unclear. Looked up from germline, CDR1 is MNHEY and CDR2 is SMNVEV (reference sequence). V gave up 0 bases and J gave up 0 bases, with 3 bases separating them. The CDR3 length is 15 residues. CDR3 sequence reads: CASSLSGSYNSPLHF. The CDR3 DNA sequence: TGTGCCAGCAGTTTATCGGGCTCCTATAATTCACCCCTCCACTTT.

Regarding this clone: Other DNA sequences of this sample code for an identical CDR3. The chain carries TRBV5-1 and TRBJ2-7; 13 bases map to TRBD2. The CDR3 runs 15 residues. Germline V gene sequence: CDR1 SGHRS, CDR2 YFSETQ. Losses at the gene ends were 0 bases for V and 4 bases for J; bases not matched to a gene: 1. The CDR3 nucleotides read TGCGCCAGCAGCTTGGGGGGACTAGCGGGGTACGAGCAGTACTTC. This encodes CASSLGGLAGYEQYF. Full variable domain (remainder filled in from reference TRBV5-1 and TRBJ2-7): KAGVTQTPRYLIKTRGQQVTLSCSPISGHRSVSWYQQTPGQGLQFLFEYFSETQRNKGNFPGRFSGRQFSNSRSEMNVSTLELGDSALYLCASSLGGLAGYEQYFGPGTRLTVT.

This clone showed up just a few times. V and J are TRBV6-5 and TRBJ1-5; TRBD1 agrees at 7 bases. The germline V gene encodes CDR1 MNHEY and CDR2 SVGAGI. This CDR3 spans 15 amino acids. V was clipped by 5 bases and J by 3 bases; unmatched bases: 7. In DNA form, the CDR3 reads TGTGCCAGCAGTACCGCGACAGGGAACAATCAGCCCCAGCATTTT. This codes for CASSTATGNNQPQHF.

This sequence joins TRBV27 and TRBJ1-2; no reliable D call. Germline CDR1 reads MNHEY; CDR2 reads SMNVEV (reference sequence). This CDR3 has 13 residues. V lost 3 bases and J lost 2, with 7 bases in between. The CDR3 DNA follows: TGTGCCAGCAGTTTTAACAGAAACTATGGCTACACCTTC. It is translated as CASSFNRNYGYTF.

The genes are TRBV12-3 or TRBV12-4 and TRBJ2-1; TRBD2 might be the D (5 bases). The germline V and J ends were trimmed by 4 bases and 6 bases, with 7 bases remaining between them. The CDR3 runs to 12 residues. The CDR3 region has the DNA TGTGCCAGCAGTTGGAGCGGCAATGAGCAGTTCTTC. Translation: CASSWSGNEQFF.

This rearrangement joins TRBV30 to TRBJ1-2; 10 bases are a match to TRBD1. V lost 0 bases, J lost 6 bases, and 7 bases stayed unmatched. The V gene's germline CDR1 is GTSNPN and CDR2 SVGIG (reference sequence). The CDR3 covers 15 residues. Written as DNA, the CDR3 is TGTGCCTGGAGTGTACTGACAGGGGGCGCAGATGGCTACACCTTC. Its translation is CAWSVLTGGADGYTF.

This rearrangement joins TRBV19 to TRBJ1-2; TRBD1 might be the D (6 bases). V lost 6 bases to trimming and J lost 2 bases, with 16 bases between them. Germline lookup yields CDR1 LNHDA and CDR2 SQIVND (reference sequence). CDR3 size: 15 residues. The CDR3 sequence is CASRARGIANYGYTF. As DNA, the CDR3 is TGTGCCAGTAGGGCCAGGGGAATTGCCAACTATGGCTACACCTTC.

V gene TRBV10-3 combines with J gene TRBJ1-2; D is uncertain. The CDR3 contains 13 residues. Germline V gene data show CDR1 as ENHRY and CDR2 as SYGVKD. Trimming left V 3 bases short and J 3 bases short, with 8 bases between. The CDR3 reads CAISDGTHYGYTF. CDR3 DNA sequence: TGTGCCATCAGTGATGGAACACACTATGGCTACACCTTC.

The V and J genes are TRBV5-1 and TRBJ2-1; 8 nucleotides align to TRBD2. CDR1 is SGHRS, CDR2 YFSETQ, per germline. The CDR3 is made up of 20 amino acids. V lost 3 bases to trimming and J lost 7 bases; unmatched junction nucleotides: 24. The CDR3 DNA is TGCGCCAGCAGCTGGGGGACCGACCGTCCTTTGAGCGGGAGTGCGAATGAGCAGTTCTTC. This sequence encodes CASSWGTDRPLSGSANEQFF.

A single count supports this clone. The chain is built from TRBV24-1 and TRBJ2-1; a weak D match, TRBD2 (5 bases). CDR1 is KGHDR, CDR2 SFDVKD, per germline. Trimming left V 4 bases short and J 13 bases short, with 16 bases between. The CDR3 runs 13 residues. The CDR3 region has the DNA TGTGCCACCAGTGAGAGAGCTAGCACGGGACAGTTCTTC. It is translated as CATSERASTGQFF.

The chain has TRBV28 and TRBJ2-6; tentatively, D is TRBD2 (5 bases). From germline, CDR1 is MDHEN and CDR2 SYDVKM. V lost 7 bases and J lost 4, with 17 bases in between. This CDR3 has 16 amino acids. The CDR3, as DNA: TGTGCCAGCAAGGAACTGGGAGCTGTAGGGGCCAACGTCCTGACTTTC. This encodes CASKELGAVGANVLTF.

The rearrangement joins TRBV19 to TRBJ1-2; D gene unclear. There are 15 residues in the CDR3. Trimming left V 7 bases short and J 6 bases short, with 21 bases between. Looked up from germline, CDR1 is LNHDA and CDR2 is SQIVND (reference sequence). The CDR3: CASIGWGGSDDGYTF. In nucleotides, the CDR3 is TGTGCCAGTATCGGTTGGGGAGGGAGCGACGATGGCTACACCTTC.